Below are 4 T cell receptor beta chains sequenced from a single sample in a study of tumor and adjacent non-tumor tissue in lung cancer. No cell sorting was done before RNA was extracted from the tissue. The library came from three nested PCR rounds adapted from ARM-PCR protocols. TCRdb ran MiXCR on the multiplex PCR reads and lists one entry per CDR3 protein. Of about 85,000 distinct CDR3 sequences in the sample, about 61% were seen once. Sequenced input: lung tumor tissue. Source of these receptors: a man aged 65 to 79 with non-small cell lung cancer.

About this clonotype itself: One end of the junction is discordant with germline, which a read error may explain. The chain joins TRBV10-3 to TRBJ2-4; the D is unclear. The CDR3 has 16 amino acids. CDR1 ENHRY and CDR2 SYGVKD come from the germline V gene. The CDR3 loop reads CAISESYQNAKNIQNF. DNA of the CDR3: TGTGCCATCAGTGAGTCGTATCAGAATGCCAAAAACATTCAGAACTTC.

This clonotype has a handful of counts. This chain connects TRBV11-2 to TRBJ2-3, with D possibly matching TRBD1 (5 bases). Germline V gene lookup returns CDR1 SGHAT and CDR2 FQNNGV. The CDR3 totals 16 residues. The V and J ends lost 6 bases and 3 bases respectively, with 19 bases between them. The CDR3 loop reads CASRAVRGWSTDTQYF. Written as DNA, the CDR3 is TGTGCCAGCAGAGCTGTTAGGGGATGGTCTACAGATACGCAGTATTTT.

This clonotype has at least ten counts. The chain carries TRBV6-5 and TRBJ1-4; no clear D gene. The CDR3 sequence is 12 residues long. V was shortened by 5 bases and J by 8 bases, with 9 bases between the two germline ends. Per germline, CDR1 MNHEY and CDR2 SVGAGI. This chain's CDR3 is CASSPSREKLFF. The CDR3, as DNA: TGTGCCAGCAGTCCCAGTAGGGAAAAACTGTTTTTT.

The chain employs TRBV4-1 and TRBJ2-1; 7 nucleotides line up with TRBD2. V gave up 0 bases and J gave up 8 bases; unmatched junction bases: 16. The germline CDR1 and CDR2 sequences are MGHRA and YSYEKL. This CDR3 is built from 18 residues. The CDR3, as DNA: TGCGCCAGCAGCCAAGATTTCCGCGGGAGATGGATGAGTGATGAGCAGTTCTTC. Translation gives CASSQDFRGRWMSDEQFF.